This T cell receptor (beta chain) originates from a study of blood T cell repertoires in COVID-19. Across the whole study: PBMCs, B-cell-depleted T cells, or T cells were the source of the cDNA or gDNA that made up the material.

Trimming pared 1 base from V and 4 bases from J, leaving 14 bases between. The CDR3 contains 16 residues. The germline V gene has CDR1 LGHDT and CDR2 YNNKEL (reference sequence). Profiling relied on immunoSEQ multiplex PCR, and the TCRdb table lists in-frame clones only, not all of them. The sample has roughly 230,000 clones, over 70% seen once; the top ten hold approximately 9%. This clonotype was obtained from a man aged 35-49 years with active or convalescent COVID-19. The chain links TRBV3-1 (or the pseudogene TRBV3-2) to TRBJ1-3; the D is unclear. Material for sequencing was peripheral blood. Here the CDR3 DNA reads TGTGCCAGCAGCCAAGCCTCACCCGGGGTGGGAAACACCATATATTTT. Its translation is CASSQASPGVGNTIYF.